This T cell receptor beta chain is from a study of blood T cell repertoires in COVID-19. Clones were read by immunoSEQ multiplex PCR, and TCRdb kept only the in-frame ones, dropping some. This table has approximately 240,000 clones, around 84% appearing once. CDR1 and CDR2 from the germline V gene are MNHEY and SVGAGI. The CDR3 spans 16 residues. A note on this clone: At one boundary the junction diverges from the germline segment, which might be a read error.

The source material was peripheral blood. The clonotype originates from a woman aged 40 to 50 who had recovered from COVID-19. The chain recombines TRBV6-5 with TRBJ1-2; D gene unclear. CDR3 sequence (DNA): TGTGCCAGCAGTTCAAGCCCAGACGGATCTAACTATGGCTACACTTTC. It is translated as CASSSSPDGSNYGYTF.